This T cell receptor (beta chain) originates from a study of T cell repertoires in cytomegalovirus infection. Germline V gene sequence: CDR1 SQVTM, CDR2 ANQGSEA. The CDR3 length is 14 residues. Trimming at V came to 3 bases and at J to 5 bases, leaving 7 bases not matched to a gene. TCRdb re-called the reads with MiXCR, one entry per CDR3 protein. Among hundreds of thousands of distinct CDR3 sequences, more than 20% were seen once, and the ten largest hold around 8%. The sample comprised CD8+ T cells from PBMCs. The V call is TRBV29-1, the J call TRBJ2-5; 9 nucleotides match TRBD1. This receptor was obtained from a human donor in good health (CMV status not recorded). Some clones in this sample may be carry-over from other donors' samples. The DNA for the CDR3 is TGCAGCGTTGAGGGTACAGGGGGCTTGGAGACCCAGTACTTC. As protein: CSVEGTGGLETQYF.